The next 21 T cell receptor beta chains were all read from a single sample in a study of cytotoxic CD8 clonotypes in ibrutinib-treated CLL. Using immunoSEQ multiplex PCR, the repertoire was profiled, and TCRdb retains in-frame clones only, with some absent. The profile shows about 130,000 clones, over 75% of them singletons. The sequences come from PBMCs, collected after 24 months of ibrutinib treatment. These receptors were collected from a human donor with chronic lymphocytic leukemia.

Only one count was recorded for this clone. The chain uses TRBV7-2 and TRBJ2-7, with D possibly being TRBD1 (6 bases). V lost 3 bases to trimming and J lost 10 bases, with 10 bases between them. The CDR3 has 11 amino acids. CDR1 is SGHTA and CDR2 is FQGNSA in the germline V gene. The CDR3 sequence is CASSFDRNQYF. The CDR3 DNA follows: TGTGCCAGCAGCTTTGACAGGAATCAGTACTTC.

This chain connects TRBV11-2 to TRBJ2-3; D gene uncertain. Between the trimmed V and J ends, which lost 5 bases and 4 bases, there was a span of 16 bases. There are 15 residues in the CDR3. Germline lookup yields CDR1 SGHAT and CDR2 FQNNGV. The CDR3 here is CASSTYSLLPDTQYF. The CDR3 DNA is TGTGCCAGCAGCACATATTCACTTCTCCCAGATACGCAGTATTTT.

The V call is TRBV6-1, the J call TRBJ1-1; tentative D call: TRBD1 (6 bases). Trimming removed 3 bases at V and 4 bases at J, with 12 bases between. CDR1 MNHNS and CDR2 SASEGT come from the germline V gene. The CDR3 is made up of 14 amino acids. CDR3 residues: CASSEGARVTEAFF. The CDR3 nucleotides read TGTGCCAGCAGTGAGGGGGCGCGAGTCACTGAAGCTTTCTTT.

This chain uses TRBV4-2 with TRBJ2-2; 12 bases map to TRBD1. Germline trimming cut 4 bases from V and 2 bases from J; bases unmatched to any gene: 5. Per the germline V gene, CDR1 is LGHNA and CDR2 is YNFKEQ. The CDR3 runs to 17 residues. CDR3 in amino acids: CASSLRDRGLNTGELFF. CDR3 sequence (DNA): TGTGCCAGCAGCCTCCGGGACAGGGGGCTTAACACCGGGGAGCTGTTTTTT.

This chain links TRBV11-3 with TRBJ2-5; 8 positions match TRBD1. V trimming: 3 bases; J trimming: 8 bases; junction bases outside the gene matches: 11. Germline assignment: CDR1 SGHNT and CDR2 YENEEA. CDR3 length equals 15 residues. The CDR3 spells CASSLRTGRPETQYF. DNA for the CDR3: TGTGCCAGCAGCTTGAGGACAGGGCGGCCAGAAACCCAGTACTTC.

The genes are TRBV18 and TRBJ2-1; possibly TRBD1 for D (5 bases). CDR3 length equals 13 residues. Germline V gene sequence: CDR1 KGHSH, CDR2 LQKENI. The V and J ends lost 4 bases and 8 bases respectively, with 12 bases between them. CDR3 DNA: TGTGCCAGCTCACGGGGCGTTCGGGATGAGCAGTTCTTC. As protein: CASSRGVRDEQFF.

In DNA, the CDR3 is TGTGCCAGTAGTAAACGACGGACAGGGTATGCGGCAACTAATGAAAAACTGTTTTTT. Its translation is CASSKRRTGYAATNEKLFF. This chain uses TRBV19 with TRBJ1-4; 8 positions match TRBD1. The germline V gene encodes CDR1 LNHDA and CDR2 SQIVND (reference sequence). CDR3 length: 19 residues. Germline trimming cut 4 bases from V and 0 bases from J; bases unmatched to any gene: 13.

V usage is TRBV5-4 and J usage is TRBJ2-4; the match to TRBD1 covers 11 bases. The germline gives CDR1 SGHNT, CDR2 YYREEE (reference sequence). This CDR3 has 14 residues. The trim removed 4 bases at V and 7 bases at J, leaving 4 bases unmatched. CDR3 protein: CASSPRDRGNIQYF. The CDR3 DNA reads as TGTGCCAGCAGCCCACGGGACAGGGGGAACATTCAGTACTTC.

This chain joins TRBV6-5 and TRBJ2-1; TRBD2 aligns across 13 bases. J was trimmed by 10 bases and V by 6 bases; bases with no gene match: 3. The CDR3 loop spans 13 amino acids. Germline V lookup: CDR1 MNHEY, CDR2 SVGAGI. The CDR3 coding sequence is TGTGCCAGCAGGTCGGGACTAGCGGGGGAGCAGTTCTTC. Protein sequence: CASRSGLAGEQFF.

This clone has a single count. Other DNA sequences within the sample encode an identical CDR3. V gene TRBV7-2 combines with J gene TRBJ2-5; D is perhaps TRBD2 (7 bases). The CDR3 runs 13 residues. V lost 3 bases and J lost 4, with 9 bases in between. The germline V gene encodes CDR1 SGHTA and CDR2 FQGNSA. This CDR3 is CASSFGGAETQYF. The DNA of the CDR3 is TGTGCCAGCAGCTTTGGGGGGGCAGAGACCCAGTACTTC.

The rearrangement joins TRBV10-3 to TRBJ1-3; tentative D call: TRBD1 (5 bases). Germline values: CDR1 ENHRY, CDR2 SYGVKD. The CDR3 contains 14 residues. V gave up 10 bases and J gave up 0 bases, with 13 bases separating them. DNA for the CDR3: TGTGCCACCTGGGACTATAGCTCTGGAAACACCATATATTTT. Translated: CATWDYSSGNTIYF.

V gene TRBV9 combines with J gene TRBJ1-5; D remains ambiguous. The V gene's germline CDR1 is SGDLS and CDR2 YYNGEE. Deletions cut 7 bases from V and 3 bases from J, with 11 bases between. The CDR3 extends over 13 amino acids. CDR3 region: CASAQAPNQPQHF. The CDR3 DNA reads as TGTGCCAGCGCGCAGGCTCCCAATCAGCCCCAGCATTTT.

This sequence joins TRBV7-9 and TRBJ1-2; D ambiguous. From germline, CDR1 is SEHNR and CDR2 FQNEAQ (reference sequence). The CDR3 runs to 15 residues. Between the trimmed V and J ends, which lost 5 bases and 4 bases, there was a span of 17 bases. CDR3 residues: CASSAGQRASYGYTF. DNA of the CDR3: TGTGCCAGCAGCGCTGGCCAGAGAGCGTCCTATGGCTACACCTTC.

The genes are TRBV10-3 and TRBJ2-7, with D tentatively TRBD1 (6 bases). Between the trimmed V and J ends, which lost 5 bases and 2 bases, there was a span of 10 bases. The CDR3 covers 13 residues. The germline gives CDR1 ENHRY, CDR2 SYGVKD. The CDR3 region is CAISTTGTYEQYF. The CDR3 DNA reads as TGTGCCATCAGTACCACAGGGACCTACGAGCAGTACTTC.

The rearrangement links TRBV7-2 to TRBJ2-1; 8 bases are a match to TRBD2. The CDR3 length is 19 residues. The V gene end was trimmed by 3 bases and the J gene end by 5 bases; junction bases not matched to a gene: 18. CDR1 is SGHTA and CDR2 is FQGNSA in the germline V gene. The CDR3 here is CASSFNLPSSSGVHNEQFF. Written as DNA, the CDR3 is TGTGCCAGCAGCTTTAATCTCCCATCGAGTAGCGGGGTTCACAATGAGCAGTTCTTC.

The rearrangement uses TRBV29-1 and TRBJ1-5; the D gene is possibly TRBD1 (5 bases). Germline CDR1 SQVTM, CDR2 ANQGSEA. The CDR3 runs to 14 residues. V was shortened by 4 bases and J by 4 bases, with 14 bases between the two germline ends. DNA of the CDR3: TGCAGCGTTGGAGGCAGGGAATGGAATCAGCCCCAGCATTTT. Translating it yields CSVGGREWNQPQHF.

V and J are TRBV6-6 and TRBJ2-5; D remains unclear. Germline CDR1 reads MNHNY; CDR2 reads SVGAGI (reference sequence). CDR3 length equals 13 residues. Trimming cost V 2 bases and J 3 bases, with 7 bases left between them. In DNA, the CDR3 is TGTGCCAGCAGTTACGTTACCGAAGAGACCCAGTACTTC. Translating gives CASSYVTEETQYF.

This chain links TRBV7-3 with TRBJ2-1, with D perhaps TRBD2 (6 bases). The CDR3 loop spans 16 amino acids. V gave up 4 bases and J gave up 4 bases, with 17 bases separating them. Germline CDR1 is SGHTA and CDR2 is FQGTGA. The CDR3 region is CASSSGRRGVYNEQFF. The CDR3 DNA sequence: TGTGCCAGCAGCTCGGGCCGGAGGGGTGTGTACAATGAGCAGTTCTTC.

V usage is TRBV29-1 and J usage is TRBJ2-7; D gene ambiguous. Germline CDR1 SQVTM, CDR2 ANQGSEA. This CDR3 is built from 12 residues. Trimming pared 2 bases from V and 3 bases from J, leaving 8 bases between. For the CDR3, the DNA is TGCAGCGTTGAAAGTAGGAACTACGAGCAGTACTTC. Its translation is CSVESRNYEQYF.

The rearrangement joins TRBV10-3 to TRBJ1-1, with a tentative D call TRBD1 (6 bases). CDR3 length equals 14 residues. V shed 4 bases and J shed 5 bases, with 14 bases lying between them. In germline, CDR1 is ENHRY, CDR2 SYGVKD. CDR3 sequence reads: CAISGSEGGTEAFF. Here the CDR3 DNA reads TGTGCCATCAGTGGGTCGGAGGGGGGGACTGAAGCTTTCTTT.

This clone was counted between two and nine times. The CDR3 loop reads CASGVGERSLHF. CDR3 bases: TGTGCCAGCGGTGTGGGTGAACGATCCCTCCACTTT. The J gene is TRBJ1-6, the V gene TRBV7-2; no clear D gene. The CDR3 runs to 12 residues. The V end was cut by 8 bases, the J end by 14 bases, with 16 bases between. The V gene's germline CDR1 is SGHTA and CDR2 FQGNSA.